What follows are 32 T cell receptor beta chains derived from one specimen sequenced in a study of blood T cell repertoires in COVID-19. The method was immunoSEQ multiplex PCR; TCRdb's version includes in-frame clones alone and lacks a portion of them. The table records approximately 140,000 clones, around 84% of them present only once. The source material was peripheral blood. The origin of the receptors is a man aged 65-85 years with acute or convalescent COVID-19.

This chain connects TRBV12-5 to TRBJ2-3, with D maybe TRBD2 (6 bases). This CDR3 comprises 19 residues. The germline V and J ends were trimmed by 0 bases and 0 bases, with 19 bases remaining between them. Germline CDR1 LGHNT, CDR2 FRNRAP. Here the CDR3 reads CASGLVVSGLQPSTDTQYF. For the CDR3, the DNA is TGTGCTAGTGGTTTGGTAGTGAGCGGGCTACAACCTAGCACAGATACGCAGTATTTT.

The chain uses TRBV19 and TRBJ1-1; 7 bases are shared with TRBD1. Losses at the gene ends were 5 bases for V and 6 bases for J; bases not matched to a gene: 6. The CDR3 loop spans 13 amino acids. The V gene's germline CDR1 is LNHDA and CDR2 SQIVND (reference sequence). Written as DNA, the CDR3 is TGTGCCAGTAGTCGGACAGGTTTCTCTGAAGCTTTCTTT. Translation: CASSRTGFSEAFF.

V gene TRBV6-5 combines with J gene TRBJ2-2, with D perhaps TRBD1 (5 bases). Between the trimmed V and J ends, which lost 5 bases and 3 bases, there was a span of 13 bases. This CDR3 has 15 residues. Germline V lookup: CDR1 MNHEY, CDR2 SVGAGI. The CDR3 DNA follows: TGTGCCAGCAGTCTCAGGGTTTTAGACACCGGGGAGCTGTTTTTT. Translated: CASSLRVLDTGELFF.

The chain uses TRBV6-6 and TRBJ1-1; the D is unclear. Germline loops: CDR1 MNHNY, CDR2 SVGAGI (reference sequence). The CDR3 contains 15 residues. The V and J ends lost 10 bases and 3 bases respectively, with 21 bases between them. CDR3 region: CAISSVVPADTEAFF. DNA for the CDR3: TGTGCCATTTCAAGCGTGGTCCCGGCGGACACTGAAGCTTTCTTT.

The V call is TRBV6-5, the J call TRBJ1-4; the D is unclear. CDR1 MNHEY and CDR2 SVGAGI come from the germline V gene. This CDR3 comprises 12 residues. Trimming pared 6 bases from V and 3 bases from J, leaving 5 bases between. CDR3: CASRGPNEKLFF. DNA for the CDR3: TGTGCCAGCAGGGGCCCTAATGAAAAACTGTTTTTT.

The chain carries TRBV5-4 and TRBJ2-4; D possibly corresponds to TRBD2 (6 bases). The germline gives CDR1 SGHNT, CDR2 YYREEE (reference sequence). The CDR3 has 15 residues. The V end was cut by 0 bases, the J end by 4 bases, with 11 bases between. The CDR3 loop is CASSLGGGGKNIQYF. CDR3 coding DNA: TGTGCCAGCAGCTTGGGTGGGGGAGGTAAAAACATTCAGTACTTC.

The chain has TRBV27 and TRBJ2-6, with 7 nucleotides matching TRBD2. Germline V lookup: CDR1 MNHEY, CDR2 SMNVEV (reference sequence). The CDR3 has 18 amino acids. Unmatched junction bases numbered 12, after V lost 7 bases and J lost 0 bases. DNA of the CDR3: TGTGCCAGCACCCTCAGCGGGGCGGTCCCCTCTGGGGCCAACGTCCTGACTTTC. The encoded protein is CASTLSGAVPSGANVLTF.

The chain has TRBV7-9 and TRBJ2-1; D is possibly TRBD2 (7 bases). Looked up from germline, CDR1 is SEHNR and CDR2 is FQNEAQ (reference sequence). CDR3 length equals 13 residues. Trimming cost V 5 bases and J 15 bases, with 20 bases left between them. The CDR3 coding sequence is TGTGCCAGCAGCCCCCTTATGCGGGGGCTGGGGTTCTTC. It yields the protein CASSPLMRGLGFF.

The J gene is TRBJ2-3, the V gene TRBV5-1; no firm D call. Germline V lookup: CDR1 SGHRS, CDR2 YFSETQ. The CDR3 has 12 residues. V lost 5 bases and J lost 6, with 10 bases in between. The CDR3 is CASRVMADTQYF. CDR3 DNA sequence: TGCGCCAGCAGGGTAATGGCCGATACGCAGTATTTT.

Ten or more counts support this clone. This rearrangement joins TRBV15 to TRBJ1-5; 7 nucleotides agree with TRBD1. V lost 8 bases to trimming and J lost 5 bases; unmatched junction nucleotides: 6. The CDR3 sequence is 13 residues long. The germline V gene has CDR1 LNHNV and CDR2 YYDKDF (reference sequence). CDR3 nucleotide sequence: TGTGCCACCGCGACAGGGAGACATCAGCCCCAGCATTTT. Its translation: CATATGRHQPQHF.

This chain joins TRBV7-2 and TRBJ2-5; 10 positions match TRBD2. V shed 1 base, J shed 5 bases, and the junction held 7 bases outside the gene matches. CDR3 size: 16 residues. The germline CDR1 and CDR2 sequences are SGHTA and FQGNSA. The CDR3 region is CASSLESGGARETQYF. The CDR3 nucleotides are TGTGCCAGCAGCTTAGAAAGCGGGGGGGCGAGGGAGACCCAGTACTTC.

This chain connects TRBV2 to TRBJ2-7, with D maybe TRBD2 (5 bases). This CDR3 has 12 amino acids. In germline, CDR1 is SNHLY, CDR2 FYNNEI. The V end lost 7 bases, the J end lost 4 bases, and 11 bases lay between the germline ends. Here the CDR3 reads CASKEEGYEQYF. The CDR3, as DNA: TGTGCCAGCAAGGAAGAGGGTTACGAGCAGTACTTC.

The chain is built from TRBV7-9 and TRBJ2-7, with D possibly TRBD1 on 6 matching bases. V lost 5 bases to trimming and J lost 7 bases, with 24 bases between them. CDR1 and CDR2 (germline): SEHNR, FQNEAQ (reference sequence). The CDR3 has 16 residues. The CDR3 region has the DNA TGTGCCAGCAGCCGTACCGGGACACGACCCCCTAGGGAGCAGTACTTC. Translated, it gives CASSRTGTRPPREQYF. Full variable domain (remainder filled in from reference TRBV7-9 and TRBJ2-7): DTGVSQNPRHKITKRGQNVTFRCDPISEHNRLYWYRQTLGQGPEFLTYFQNEAQLEKSRLLSDRFSAERPKGSFSTLEIQRTEQGDSAMYLCASSRTGTRPPREQYFGPGTRLTVT.

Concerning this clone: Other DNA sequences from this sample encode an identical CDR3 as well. The CDR3 loop reads CASSPDRGKTDTQYF. The CDR3 nucleotides are TGTGCCAGCAGTCCGGACAGGGGGAAAACAGATACGCAGTATTTT. The V gene is TRBV7-3, the J gene TRBJ2-3; 10 nucleotides match TRBD1. The CDR3 has 15 residues. Germline trimming cut 6 bases from V and 3 bases from J; bases unmatched to any gene: 6. Germline CDR1 and CDR2: SGHTA and FQGTGA. The whole variable domain, filled in from reference TRBV7-3 and TRBJ2-3, reads GAGVSQTPSNKVTEKGKYVELRCDPISGHTALYWYRQSLGQGPEFLIYFQGTGAADDSGLPNDRFFAVRPEGSVSTLKIQRTERGDSAVYLCASSPDRGKTDTQYFGPGTRLTVL.

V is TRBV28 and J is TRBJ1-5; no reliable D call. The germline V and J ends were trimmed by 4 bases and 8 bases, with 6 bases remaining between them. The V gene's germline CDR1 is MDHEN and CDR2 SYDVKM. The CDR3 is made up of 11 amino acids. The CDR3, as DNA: TGTGCCAGCAGTTCCCGGGAGCCCCAGCATTTT. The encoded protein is CASSSREPQHF.

The CDR3, as DNA: TGCGCCAGCAGCCAGGGTTACAGGGTGGGAGATTCCTACGAGCAGTACTTC. Its protein product is CASSQGYRVGDSYEQYF. J is TRBJ2-7 and V is TRBV4-1, with a tentative D call TRBD1 (6 bases). The V and J ends lost 3 bases and 1 base respectively, with 19 bases between them. The CDR3 has 17 amino acids. Germline CDR1 reads MGHRA; CDR2 reads YSYEKL.

The CDR3 nucleotides are TGCGCCAGCAGCACCCTCGGACAGGAAACCGGGGAGCTGTTTTTT. Translation: CASSTLGQETGELFF. The chain recombines TRBV5-1 with TRBJ2-2; TRBD1 matches at 7 bases. The germline V gene has CDR1 SGHRS and CDR2 YFSETQ. J gave up 5 bases and V 4 bases, and 8 bases lay outside the gene matches. The CDR3 covers 15 residues.

CDR3 DNA sequence: TGCGCCAGCAGCTTGGTGACAGGGGCCCTCTCTGGAAACACCATATATTTT. It encodes CASSLVTGALSGNTIYF. The J gene is TRBJ1-3, the V gene TRBV5-1; 8 bases match TRBD1. With 0 bases clipped from V and 0 bases from J, the junction kept 5 bases outside the gene matches. Per the germline V gene, CDR1 is SGHRS and CDR2 is YFSETQ. This CDR3 spans 17 amino acids.

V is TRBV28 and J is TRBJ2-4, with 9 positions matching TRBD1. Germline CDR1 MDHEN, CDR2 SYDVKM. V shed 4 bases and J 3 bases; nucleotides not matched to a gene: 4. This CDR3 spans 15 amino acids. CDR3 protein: CASSSSGQGKNIQYF. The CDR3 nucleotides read TGTGCCAGCAGTTCCTCGGGACAGGGCAAAAACATTCAGTACTTC.

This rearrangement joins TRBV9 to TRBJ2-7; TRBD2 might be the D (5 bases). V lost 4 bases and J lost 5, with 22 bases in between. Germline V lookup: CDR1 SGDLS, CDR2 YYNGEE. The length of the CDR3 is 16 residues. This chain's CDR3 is CASSSRTEAWGNEQYF. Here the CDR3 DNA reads TGTGCCAGCAGCAGTCGGACGGAGGCCTGGGGTAACGAGCAGTACTTC.

The CDR3 is CATRSGALTDTQYF. For the CDR3, the DNA is TGTGCCACCCGGTCAGGGGCCCTCACAGATACGCAGTATTTT. This chain links TRBV2 with TRBJ2-3, with D possibly being TRBD1 (6 bases). Trimming took 10 bases from V and 2 from J, leaving 16 bases between them. This CDR3 comprises 14 residues. In germline, CDR1 is SNHLY, CDR2 FYNNEI.

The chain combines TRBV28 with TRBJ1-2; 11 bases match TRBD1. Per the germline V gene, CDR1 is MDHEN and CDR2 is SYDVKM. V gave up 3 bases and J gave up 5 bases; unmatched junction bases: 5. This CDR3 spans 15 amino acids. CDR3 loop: CASSLLGTGGYGYTF. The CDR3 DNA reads TGTGCCAGCAGTTTGCTTGGGACAGGGGGGTATGGCTACACCTTC.

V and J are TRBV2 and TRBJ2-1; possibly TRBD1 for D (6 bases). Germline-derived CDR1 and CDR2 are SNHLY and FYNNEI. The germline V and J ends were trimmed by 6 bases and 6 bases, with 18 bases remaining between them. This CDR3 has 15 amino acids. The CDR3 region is CASSASRQASNEQFF. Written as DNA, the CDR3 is TGTGCCAGCAGCGCCTCTAGACAGGCAAGCAATGAGCAGTTCTTC.

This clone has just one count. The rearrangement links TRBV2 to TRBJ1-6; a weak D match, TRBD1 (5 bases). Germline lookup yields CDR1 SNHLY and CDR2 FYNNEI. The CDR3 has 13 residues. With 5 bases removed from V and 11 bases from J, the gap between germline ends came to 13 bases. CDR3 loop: CASSTRGRPPLHF. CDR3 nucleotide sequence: TGTGCCAGCAGTACCCGGGGGAGACCACCCCTCCACTTT.

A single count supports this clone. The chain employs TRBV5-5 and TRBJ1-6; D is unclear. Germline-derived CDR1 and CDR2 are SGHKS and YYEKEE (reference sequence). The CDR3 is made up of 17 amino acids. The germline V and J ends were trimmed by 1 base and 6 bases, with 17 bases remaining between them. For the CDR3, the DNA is TGTGCCAGCAGCTTGATGGCCCGAATTCAGGCTAATTCACCCCTCCACTTT. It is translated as CASSLMARIQANSPLHF. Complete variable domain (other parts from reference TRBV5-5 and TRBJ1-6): DAGVTQSPTHLIKTRGQQVTLRCSPISGHKSVSWYQQVLGQGPQFIFQYYEKEERGRGNFPDRFSARQFPNYSSELNVNALLLGDSALYLCASSLMARIQANSPLHFGNGTRLTVT.

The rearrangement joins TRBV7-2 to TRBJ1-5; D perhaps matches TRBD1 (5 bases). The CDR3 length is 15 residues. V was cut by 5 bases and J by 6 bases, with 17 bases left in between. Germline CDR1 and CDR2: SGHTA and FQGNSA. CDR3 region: CASSRSGGEGQPQHF. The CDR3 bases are TGTGCCAGCAGCCGGTCAGGAGGGGAGGGTCAGCCCCAGCATTTT.

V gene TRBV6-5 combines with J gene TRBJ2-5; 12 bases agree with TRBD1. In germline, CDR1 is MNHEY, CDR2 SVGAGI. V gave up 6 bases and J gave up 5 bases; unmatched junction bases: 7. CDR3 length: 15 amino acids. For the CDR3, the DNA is TGTGCCAGCAGCTCCGGGACAGGGGGCTCGGAGACCCAGTACTTC. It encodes CASSSGTGGSETQYF.

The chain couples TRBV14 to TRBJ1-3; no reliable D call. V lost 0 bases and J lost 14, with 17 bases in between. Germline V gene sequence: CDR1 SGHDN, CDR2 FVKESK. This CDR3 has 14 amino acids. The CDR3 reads CASSQEISGSVLYF. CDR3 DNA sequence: TGTGCCAGCAGCCAAGAAATCTCCGGGAGCGTCCTATATTTT.

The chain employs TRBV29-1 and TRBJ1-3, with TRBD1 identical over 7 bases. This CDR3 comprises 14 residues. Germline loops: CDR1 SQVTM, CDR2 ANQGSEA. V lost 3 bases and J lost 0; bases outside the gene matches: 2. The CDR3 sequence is CSVDGTDSGNTIYF. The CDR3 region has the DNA TGCAGCGTTGATGGGACAGACTCTGGAAACACCATATATTTT. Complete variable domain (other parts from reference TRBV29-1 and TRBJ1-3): SAVISQKPSRDICQRGTSLTIQCQVDSQVTMMFWYRQQPGQSLTLIATANQGSEATYESGFVIDKFPISRPNLTFSTLTVSNMSPEDSSIYLCSVDGTDSGNTIYFGEGSWLTVV.

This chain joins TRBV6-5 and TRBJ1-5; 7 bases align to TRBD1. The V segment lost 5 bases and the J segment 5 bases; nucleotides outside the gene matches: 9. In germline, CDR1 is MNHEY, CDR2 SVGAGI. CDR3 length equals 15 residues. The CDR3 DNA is TGTGCCAGCAGTACCCGACAGGGATCCGATCAGCCCCAGCATTTT. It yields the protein CASSTRQGSDQPQHF.

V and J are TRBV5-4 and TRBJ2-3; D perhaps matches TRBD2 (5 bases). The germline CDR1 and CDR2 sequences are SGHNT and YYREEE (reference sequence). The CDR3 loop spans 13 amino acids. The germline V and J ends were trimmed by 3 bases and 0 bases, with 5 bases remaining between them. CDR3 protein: CASSSGSTDTQYF. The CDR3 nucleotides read TGTGCCAGCAGCTCGGGAAGCACAGATACGCAGTATTTT.

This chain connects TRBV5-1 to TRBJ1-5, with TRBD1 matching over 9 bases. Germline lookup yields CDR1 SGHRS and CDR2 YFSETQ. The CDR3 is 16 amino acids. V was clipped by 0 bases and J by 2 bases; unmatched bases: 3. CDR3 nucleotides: TGCGCCAGCAGCTTGGGGGACAGGGAAGGCAATCAGCCCCAGCATTTT. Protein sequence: CASSLGDREGNQPQHF.